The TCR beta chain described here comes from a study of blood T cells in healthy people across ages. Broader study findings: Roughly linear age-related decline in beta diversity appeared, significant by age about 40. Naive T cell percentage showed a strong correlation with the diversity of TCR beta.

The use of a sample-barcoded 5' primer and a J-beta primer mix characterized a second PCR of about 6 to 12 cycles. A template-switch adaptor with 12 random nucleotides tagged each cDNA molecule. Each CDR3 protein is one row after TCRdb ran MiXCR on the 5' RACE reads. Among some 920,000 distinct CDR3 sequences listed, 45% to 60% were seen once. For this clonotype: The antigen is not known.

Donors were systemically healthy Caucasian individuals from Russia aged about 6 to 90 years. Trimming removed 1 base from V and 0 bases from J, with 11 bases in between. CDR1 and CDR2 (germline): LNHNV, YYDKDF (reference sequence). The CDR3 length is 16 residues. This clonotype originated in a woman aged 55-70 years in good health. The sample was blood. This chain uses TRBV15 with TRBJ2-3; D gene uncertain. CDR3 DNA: TGTGCCACCAGCAGAGGCCGGCGTCCCAGCACAGATACGCAGTATTTT. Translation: CATSRGRRPSTDTQYF.